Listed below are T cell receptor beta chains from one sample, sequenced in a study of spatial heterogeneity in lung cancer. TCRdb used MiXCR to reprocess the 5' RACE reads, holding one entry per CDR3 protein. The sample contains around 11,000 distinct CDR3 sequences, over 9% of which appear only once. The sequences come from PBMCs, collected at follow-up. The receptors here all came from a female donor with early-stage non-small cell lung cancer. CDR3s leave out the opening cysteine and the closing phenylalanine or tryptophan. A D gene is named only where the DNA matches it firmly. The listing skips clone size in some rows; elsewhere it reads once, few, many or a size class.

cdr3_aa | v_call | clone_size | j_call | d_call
ASSRTGDYGYT | TRBV10-2 | large | TRBJ1-2 | TRBD1
ASSINGAPNTEAF | TRBV19 | many | TRBJ1-1 | -
ASSPEGRGENEQF | TRBV18 | many | TRBJ2-1 | -
SVVYRGDYGYT | TRBV29-1 | many | TRBJ1-2 | TRBD1
ASSSYMNTEAF | TRBV7-2 | many | TRBJ1-1 | -
ASSLTGAKNIQY | TRBV12-3/TRBV12-4 | many | TRBJ2-4 | -
AISVGGTSTDTQY | TRBV10-3 | many | TRBJ2-3 | -
SALRDASYNEQF | TRBV20-1 | few | TRBJ2-1 | -
ASSSRPLGKNIQY | TRBV12-3/TRBV12-4 | many | TRBJ2-4 | -
ASSPQLAGDYNEQF | TRBV18 | many | TRBJ2-1 | TRBD2
ASSPRGGGELF | TRBV7-6 | - | TRBJ2-2 | -
ASRSSFGGELF | TRBV6-2/TRBV6-3 | many | TRBJ2-2 | -
ASSLSAGPNSPLH | TRBV28 | - | TRBJ1-6 | -
ASNPPGPGHGYT | TRBV5-1 | few | TRBJ1-2 | -
ASSLGSSYNEQF | TRBV7-6 | many | TRBJ2-1 | -
ATVPPPGDRDTQY | TRBV28 | many | TRBJ2-3 | -